This TCR beta chain was sequenced during a study of control samples from healthy donors and cancer patients. This CDR3 is built from 14 residues. The V end was cut by 4 bases, the J end by 8 bases, with 18 bases between. Germline lookup yields CDR1 SGHRS and CDR2 YFSETQ. The data were produced by immunoSEQ multiplex PCR, yet TCRdb's version contains in-frame clones alone and is incomplete. The data hold roughly 120,000 clones, with over 90% observed a single time. This receptor was identified in a man aged 25 to 40 in good health. The sequenced sample consisted of blood. This rearrangement joins TRBV5-1 to TRBJ1-2; D gene uncertain. The CDR3 DNA follows: TGCGCCAGCAGCCTCTCGGGCGGGAGTGACGGCTACACCTTC. It translates to CASSLSGGSDGYTF.